The clone carrying this T cell receptor (beta chain) was observed a few times. What it binds is not known. The CDR3 extends over 14 amino acids. Losses at the gene ends were 4 bases for V and 6 bases for J; bases not matched to a gene: 8. Germline values: CDR1 SGHRS, CDR2 YFSETQ. This entry comes from a study of beta chain features in type 1 diabetes. Study-level information: Across every sample, around 98 million sorted cells were examined in total.

Study outcomes and limitations: Shortening that was moderate but significant affected the TCRB CDR3s of Type 1 diabetes patients in all four CD4+ subsets.

What was sequenced were expressed TCRB transcripts, since all of the isolated RNA had been reverse transcribed. Assay used: immunoSEQ multiplex PCR; TCRdb lists only in-frame clones, some missing. The sample includes hundreds of thousands of clones, about 15% of them seen just once. Sequenced: central memory CD4+ T cells from blood. The rearrangement joins TRBV5-1 to TRBJ2-7; TRBD1 matches at 9 bases. This sequence originates from a man aged 25-45 years in good health. The CDR3 bases are TGCGCCAGCAGCCCAGGGACAGGGAGAGGCGAGCAGTACTTC. Encoded protein: CASSPGTGRGEQYF.